This TCR beta chain was profiled in a study of T cell responses to AZD1222 COVID-19 vaccine. This clone was observed once. Its antigen is currently unknown. Method: immunoSEQ multiplex PCR; TCRdb's copy keeps in-frame clones and lacks some. The sample carries approximately 140,000 clones, approximately 90% recorded once. CDR3 length: 12 residues. V shed 5 bases and J shed 5 bases, with 9 bases lying between them. The germline V gene has CDR1 SGHAT and CDR2 FQNNGV. Study-wide points: Variant regions that are unmutated are reportedly the target of nearly half of spike-specific TCRs.

The chain has TRBV11-2 and TRBJ1-2; unclear D gene. The starting material was peripheral blood, obtained 28 days after the second AZD1222 dose. The clonotype comes from an adult who received the AZD1222 COVID-19 vaccine. This CDR3 is CASSPSGYGYTF. The CDR3 region has the DNA TGTGCCAGCAGCCCCTCGGGGTATGGCTACACCTTC.